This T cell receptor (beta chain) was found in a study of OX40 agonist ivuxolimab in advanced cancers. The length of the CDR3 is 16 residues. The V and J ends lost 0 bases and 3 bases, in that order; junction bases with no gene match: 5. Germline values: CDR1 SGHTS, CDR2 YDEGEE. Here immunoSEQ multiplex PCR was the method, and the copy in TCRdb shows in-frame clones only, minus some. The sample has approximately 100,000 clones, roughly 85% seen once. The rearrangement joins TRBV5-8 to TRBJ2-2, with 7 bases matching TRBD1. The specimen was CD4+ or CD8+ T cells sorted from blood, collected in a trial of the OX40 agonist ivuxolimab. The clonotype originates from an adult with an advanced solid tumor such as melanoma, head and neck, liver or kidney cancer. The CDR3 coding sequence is TGTGCCAGCAGCTTGGACAGGGGACGAGACACCGGGGAGCTGTTTTTT. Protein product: CASSLDRGRDTGELFF.